This is a list of T cell receptor beta chains from one sample in a study of shared clonotypes between healthy human individuals. The repertoire was sequenced with immunoSEQ multiplex PCR; TCRdb's copy has only in-frame clones and lacks some. Of approximately 600,000 clones in the sample, about 95% are singletons; the top ten hold 0.11%. Input material: naive CD8+ T cells sorted from blood. The source is a woman in her 30s in good health. The CDR3 runs from the conserved cysteine through the conserved F or W. Fields, in order: J gene, D gene, clone size, V gene, CDR3 protein, CDR3 DNA. D genes are given only for firm matches. Clone size, where shown, is once, few, many, or a class for clones that have expanded.

j_call: TRBJ2-7
d_call: NA
clone_size: NA
v_call: TRBV28
cdr3_aa: CASRHADGYEQYF
cdr3_nt: TGTGCCAGCAGGCATGCTGACGGTTACGAGCAGTACTTC

j_call: TRBJ2-2
d_call: TRBD1
clone_size: NA
v_call: TRBV5-6
cdr3_aa: CASSARTGEDWNTGELFF
cdr3_nt: TGTGCCAGCAGCGCTAGGACAGGGGAAGACTGGAACACCGGGGAGCTGTTTTTT

j_call: TRBJ2-3
d_call: NA
clone_size: once
v_call: TRBV9
cdr3_aa: CASSVVFGAPYTDTQYF
cdr3_nt: TGTGCCAGCAGCGTAGTGTTTGGGGCGCCATACACAGATACGCAGTATTTT

j_call: TRBJ1-5
d_call: NA
clone_size: NA
v_call: TRBV5-4
cdr3_aa: CASSHDGNQPQHF
cdr3_nt: TGTGCCAGCAGCCACGACGGGAATCAGCCCCAGCATTTT

j_call: TRBJ2-1
d_call: TRBD2
clone_size: NA
v_call: TRBV5-1
cdr3_aa: CASTGLAGVNEQFF
cdr3_nt: TGCGCCAGCACCGGACTAGCGGGAGTCAATGAGCAGTTCTTC

j_call: TRBJ1-5
d_call: TRBD1
clone_size: NA
v_call: TRBV4-2
cdr3_aa: CASSLEQGSNQPQHF
cdr3_nt: TGTGCCAGCAGCCTCGAACAGGGGAGTAATCAGCCCCAGCATTTT

j_call: TRBJ1-1
d_call: NA
clone_size: NA
v_call: TRBV9
cdr3_aa: CASSPSSGPAFF
cdr3_nt: TGTGCCAGCAGCCCTAGCTCGGGTCCTGCTTTCTTT

j_call: TRBJ2-2
d_call: NA
clone_size: NA
v_call: TRBV7-9
cdr3_aa: CASSLPQGTGELFF
cdr3_nt: TGTGCCAGCAGCTTACCGCAGGGAACCGGGGAGCTGTTTTTT

j_call: TRBJ1-5
d_call: NA
clone_size: NA
v_call: TRBV28
cdr3_aa: CASSQQPQHF
cdr3_nt: TGTGCCAGCAGTCAACAGCCCCAGCATTTT

j_call: TRBJ2-5
d_call: TRBD2
clone_size: NA
v_call: TRBV28
cdr3_aa: CASSDSPGLAEKETQYF
cdr3_nt: TGTGCCAGCAGTGACTCCCCGGGACTAGCGGAAAAAGAGACCCAGTACTTC

j_call: TRBJ2-1
d_call: NA
clone_size: once
v_call: TRBV19
cdr3_aa: CASSIVGRREQFF
cdr3_nt: TGTGCCAGTAGTATAGTGGGGAGACGAGAGCAGTTCTTC

j_call: TRBJ2-1
d_call: TRBD2
clone_size: NA
v_call: TRBV19
cdr3_aa: CASSMAGGTNEQFF
cdr3_nt: TGTGCCAGTAGTATGGCGGGAGGGACCAATGAGCAGTTCTTC

j_call: TRBJ1-1
d_call: NA
clone_size: once
v_call: TRBV19
cdr3_aa: CASSIVMGMNTEAFF
cdr3_nt: TGTGCCAGTAGTATAGTGATGGGGATGAACACTGAAGCTTTCTTT

j_call: TRBJ2-6
d_call: NA
clone_size: NA
v_call: TRBV9
cdr3_aa: CASSSTGSGANVLTF
cdr3_nt: TGTGCCAGCAGCTCCACAGGCTCTGGGGCCAACGTCCTGACTTTC

j_call: TRBJ2-7
d_call: TRBD2
clone_size: NA
v_call: TRBV28
cdr3_aa: CASSPRTSGNHEQYF
cdr3_nt: TGTGCCAGCAGCCCAAGGACTAGCGGGAACCACGAGCAGTACTTC

j_call: TRBJ1-2
d_call: NA
clone_size: NA
v_call: TRBV7-9
cdr3_aa: CASSFWASGVSGYTF
cdr3_nt: TGTGCCAGCAGCTTCTGGGCCTCAGGGGTATCAGGCTACACCTTC

j_call: TRBJ2-3
d_call: TRBD1
clone_size: NA
v_call: TRBV19
cdr3_aa: CASTPGTGEPTDTQYF
cdr3_nt: TGTGCCAGTACCCCGGGGACAGGGGAACCCACAGATACGCAGTATTTT

j_call: TRBJ2-7
d_call: NA
clone_size: once
v_call: TRBV16
cdr3_aa: CASSQSRGGTATYEQYF
cdr3_nt: TGTGCCAGCAGCCAATCTCGAGGAGGGACAGCGACCTACGAGCAGTACTTC

j_call: TRBJ2-2
d_call: NA
clone_size: NA
v_call: TRBV9
cdr3_aa: CASSVERWGPNTGELFF
cdr3_nt: TGTGCCAGCAGCGTAGAGCGGTGGGGACCAAACACCGGGGAGCTGTTTTTT

j_call: TRBJ2-7
d_call: NA
clone_size: NA
v_call: TRBV28
cdr3_aa: CASSPFSGQQPFEQYF
cdr3_nt: TGTGCCAGCAGTCCATTCAGCGGACAGCAGCCCTTCGAGCAGTACTTC

j_call: TRBJ1-2
d_call: NA
clone_size: NA
v_call: TRBV30
cdr3_aa: CAWSPMTVGGGYGYTF
cdr3_nt: TGTGCCTGGAGTCCAATGACAGTGGGCGGGGGCTATGGCTACACCTTC

j_call: TRBJ1-1
d_call: NA
clone_size: once
v_call: TRBV19
cdr3_aa: CASSIGQGRTEAFF
cdr3_nt: TGTGCCAGTAGTATAGGTCAGGGCCGCACTGAAGCTTTCTTT

j_call: TRBJ2-1
d_call: TRBD1
clone_size: NA
v_call: TRBV9
cdr3_aa: CASSALSWDRGRPEQFF
cdr3_nt: TGTGCCAGCAGCGCCCTGAGTTGGGACAGGGGGCGCCCTGAGCAGTTCTTC

j_call: TRBJ2-5
d_call: TRBD1
clone_size: NA
v_call: TRBV13
cdr3_aa: CASSSRDREETQYF
cdr3_nt: TGTGCCAGCAGCTCCCGGGACAGGGAAGAGACCCAGTACTTC

j_call: TRBJ2-1
d_call: NA
clone_size: NA
v_call: TRBV7-8
cdr3_aa: CASSPLPGTSHDNNEQFF
cdr3_nt: TGTGCCAGCAGCCCTTTACCCGGGACCAGCCACGACAACAATGAGCAGTTCTTC

j_call: TRBJ1-2
d_call: TRBD1
clone_size: NA
v_call: TRBV19
cdr3_aa: CASTIPGGGPNYGYTF
cdr3_nt: TGTGCCAGTACCATCCCCGGAGGGGGCCCAAACTATGGCTACACCTTC

j_call: TRBJ2-7
d_call: TRBD2
clone_size: NA
v_call: TRBV5-1
cdr3_aa: CASSLAGLAGARTYEQYF
cdr3_nt: TGCGCCAGCAGCTTGGCGGGACTAGCGGGAGCAAGGACCTACGAGCAGTACTTC

j_call: TRBJ2-7
d_call: TRBD2
clone_size: NA
v_call: TRBV6-1
cdr3_aa: CASILGLAENYEQYF
cdr3_nt: TGTGCCAGCATTCTTGGGCTAGCGGAGAACTACGAGCAGTACTTC

j_call: TRBJ1-5
d_call: TRBD1
clone_size: NA
v_call: TRBV5-5
cdr3_aa: CASSSDRGGQPQHF
cdr3_nt: TGTGCCAGCAGCTCGGACAGGGGCGGCCAGCCCCAGCATTTT

j_call: TRBJ2-7
d_call: TRBD2
clone_size: NA
v_call: TRBV28
cdr3_aa: CASSFEGTTYEQYF
cdr3_nt: TGTGCCAGCAGTTTTGAAGGGACTACCTACGAGCAGTACTTC

j_call: TRBJ2-1
d_call: NA
clone_size: NA
v_call: TRBV29-1
cdr3_aa: CSAAGGRSYNEQFF
cdr3_nt: TGCAGCGCTGCCGGAGGACGCTCCTACAATGAGCAGTTCTTC

j_call: TRBJ2-1
d_call: NA
clone_size: NA
v_call: TRBV20-1
cdr3_aa: CSARVSEQFF
cdr3_nt: TGCAGTGCTAGAGTTAGTGAGCAGTTCTTC

j_call: TRBJ2-3
d_call: TRBD2
clone_size: NA
v_call: TRBV9
cdr3_aa: CASSDPFTGGLTDTQYF
cdr3_nt: TGTGCCAGCAGCGACCCATTCACGGGAGGGCTCACAGATACGCAGTATTTT

j_call: TRBJ1-1
d_call: NA
clone_size: NA
v_call: TRBV10-1
cdr3_aa: CASSRTSTGNTEAFF
cdr3_nt: TGCGCCAGCAGTCGAACCTCGACAGGGAACACTGAAGCTTTCTTT

j_call: TRBJ1-3
d_call: NA
clone_size: NA
v_call: TRBV5-6
cdr3_aa: CASSLGRNSGNTIYF
cdr3_nt: TGTGCCAGCAGCTTAGGGAGAAACTCTGGAAACACCATATATTTT

j_call: TRBJ2-3
d_call: TRBD2
clone_size: NA
v_call: TRBV19
cdr3_aa: CASSTSGPSTDTQYF
cdr3_nt: TGTGCCAGTAGTACTAGCGGCCCTAGCACAGATACGCAGTATTTT

j_call: TRBJ2-3
d_call: TRBD2
clone_size: NA
v_call: TRBV4-1
cdr3_aa: CASGLAGGDTQYF
cdr3_nt: TGCGCCAGCGGACTAGCGGGAGGAGATACGCAGTATTTT

j_call: TRBJ2-7
d_call: NA
clone_size: NA
v_call: TRBV5-1
cdr3_aa: CASSLEASWSNSYEQYF
cdr3_nt: TGCGCCAGCAGCTTGGAGGCTAGCTGGTCCAATTCCTACGAGCAGTACTTC

j_call: TRBJ1-2
d_call: NA
clone_size: NA
v_call: TRBV5-6
cdr3_aa: CASSFGVLSGGYTF
cdr3_nt: TGTGCCAGCAGCTTCGGGGTGTTGTCGGGTGGCTACACCTTC

j_call: TRBJ1-4
d_call: NA
clone_size: NA
v_call: TRBV28
cdr3_aa: CASSFGQPTTNEKLFF
cdr3_nt: TGTGCCAGCAGTTTTGGTCAGCCAACAACTAATGAAAAACTGTTTTTT

j_call: TRBJ2-7
d_call: TRBD2
clone_size: NA
v_call: TRBV27
cdr3_aa: CASSPGGGSYEQYF
cdr3_nt: TGTGCCAGCAGTCCCGGGGGGGGATCCTACGAGCAGTACTTC

j_call: TRBJ2-7
d_call: TRBD1
clone_size: NA
v_call: TRBV7-8
cdr3_aa: CASSSSDRTAYEQYF
cdr3_nt: TGTGCCAGCAGCTCCTCGGACAGGACAGCCTACGAGCAGTACTTC

j_call: TRBJ2-5
d_call: NA
clone_size: NA
v_call: TRBV28
cdr3_aa: CASSFADGTTLEETQYF
cdr3_nt: TGTGCCAGCAGTTTTGCTGATGGGACAACCCTAGAGGAGACCCAGTACTTC

j_call: TRBJ2-7
d_call: NA
clone_size: NA
v_call: TRBV28
cdr3_aa: CASSFPLEGADEQYF
cdr3_nt: TGTGCCAGCAGTTTCCCGCTGGAGGGGGCGGACGAGCAGTACTTC

j_call: TRBJ1-5
d_call: NA
clone_size: once
v_call: TRBV7-2
cdr3_aa: CASSLGHRSNQPQHF
cdr3_nt: TGTGCCAGCAGCTTAGGGCACCGTAGCAATCAGCCCCAGCATTTT

j_call: TRBJ1-1
d_call: NA
clone_size: few
v_call: TRBV10-1
cdr3_aa: CASSPRLNTEAFF
cdr3_nt: TGCGCCAGCAGTCCCAGATTGAACACTGAAGCTTTCTTT

j_call: TRBJ1-1
d_call: NA
clone_size: NA
v_call: TRBV19
cdr3_aa: CASSTLDGREAFF
cdr3_nt: TGTGCCAGTAGTACGTTGGACGGCCGTGAAGCTTTCTTT

j_call: TRBJ1-2
d_call: TRBD1
clone_size: NA
v_call: TRBV9
cdr3_aa: CASSGPRGLGYGYTF
cdr3_nt: TGTGCCAGCAGCGGACCCAGGGGGCTGGGCTATGGCTACACCTTC

j_call: TRBJ2-7
d_call: NA
clone_size: NA
v_call: TRBV11-2
cdr3_aa: CASSLEAGAIYEQYF
cdr3_nt: TGTGCCAGCAGCTTAGAGGCGGGTGCAATCTACGAGCAGTACTTC

j_call: TRBJ1-2
d_call: NA
clone_size: once
v_call: TRBV4-1
cdr3_aa: CASSQDLTVYGYTF
cdr3_nt: TGCGCCAGCAGCCAAGATCTGACAGTTTATGGCTACACCTTC

j_call: TRBJ2-7
d_call: TRBD2
clone_size: NA
v_call: TRBV9
cdr3_aa: CASSPGTSGISEQYF
cdr3_nt: TGTGCCAGCAGCCCAGGGACTAGCGGAATATCGGAGCAGTACTTC

j_call: TRBJ2-1
d_call: NA
clone_size: once
v_call: TRBV7-2
cdr3_aa: CASRGGREQFF
cdr3_nt: TGTGCCAGCAGGGGGGGCAGGGAGCAGTTCTTC